Listed below are T cell receptor beta chains from one sample, sequenced in a study of cytomegalovirus exposure and HLA in healthy donors. Clones were sequenced by immunoSEQ multiplex PCR, and TCRdb holds only the in-frame ones, with some missing. Found here are some 120,000 clones, roughly 89% of them singletons; the top ten hold about 3.7%. The sequenced sample consisted of PBMCs. These receptors came from a man under 40 in good health and CMV-seronegative. The CDR3 runs from the conserved cysteine through the conserved F or W. A D gene is named only where the DNA matches it firmly. Clone size is not always given. Where it is, it says once, few, many or a class for expanded clones.

TGTGCCAGCAGCTTACCACTGGGGGAGCTGTTTTTT,CASSLPLGELFF,TRBJ2-2,.,TRBV6-6,.
TGCGCCAGCAGCCAAGATTGGGGGGGGGTCTTCTCTCAAGAGACCCAGTACTTC,CASSQDWGGVFSQETQYF,TRBJ2-5,.,TRBV4-1,TRBD2
TGTGCCAGTTCCTCGGGGCTGGGAGGGTCCGAGCAGTACTTC,CASSSGLGGSEQYF,TRBJ2-7,.,TRBV19,TRBD2
TGTGCCAGCAGCGTCACTACGGCTACGCAGTATTTT,CASSVTTATQYF,TRBJ2-3,once,TRBV11-2,.
TGTGCCAGCAGCCCCGTCGGCCTTGCAGGCTCCTCCAAAAACATTCAGTACTTC,CASSPVGLAGSSKNIQYF,TRBJ2-4,.,TRBV11-2,.
TGCGCCAGCAGCTTTTCAGGGGGCCTCACTGAAGCTTTCTTT,CASSFSGGLTEAFF,TRBJ1-1,.,TRBV5-1,TRBD1
TGTGCCAGCAGCTTAGGGACAGGCCTGTTCTACGAGCAGTACTTC,CASSLGTGLFYEQYF,TRBJ2-7,.,TRBV11-2,TRBD1
TGCGCCAGCAGCCCGACGACTACCTCCAATGAGCAGTTCTTC,CASSPTTTSNEQFF,TRBJ2-1,.,TRBV5-1,.
TGTGCCAGCAGCGCGGGCGGGGAGGGCTATAATTCACCCCTCCACTTT,CASSAGGEGYNSPLHF,TRBJ1-6,few,TRBV5-4,.
TGTGCCAGCAGCAGGGAGGTGAGCACTGAAGCTTTCTTT,CASSREVSTEAFF,TRBJ1-1,.,TRBV7-9,.
TGTGCCAGCTCACCAGACAGGGGGCGAGAAGCTTTCTTT,CASSPDRGREAFF,TRBJ1-1,.,TRBV18,TRBD1
TGTGCCAGCAGTGACTACAGGGGGCGGGAGACCCAGTACTTC,CASSDYRGRETQYF,TRBJ2-5,.,TRBV6-5,TRBD1
TGTGCCAGCAGCCAGGGGCCCGGCAATGAGCAGTTCTTC,CASSQGPGNEQFF,TRBJ2-1,.,TRBV7-2,.
TGTGCCAGCAGCTTAATTAGCGGGGGCTCCTACGAGCAGTACTTC,CASSLISGGSYEQYF,TRBJ2-7,.,TRBV11-2,TRBD2
TGTGCCAGCAGCTTGGACTCAGGGGCGGTATACTATGGCTACACCTTC,CASSLDSGAVYYGYTF,TRBJ1-2,.,TRBV5-4,.
TGTGCCAGCAGCGTGGTAGCGAGCTCTGGAAACACCATATATTTT,CASSVVASSGNTIYF,TRBJ1-3,.,TRBV7-6,.
TGTGCCAGCAGCGAGACAGGGTGGACAGATACGCAGTATTTT,CASSETGWTDTQYF,TRBJ2-3,.,TRBV7-6,TRBD1
TGTGCCAGCAGGCGGGACAGGGGTAACACCGGGGAGCTGTTTTTT,CASRRDRGNTGELFF,TRBJ2-2,once,TRBV6-4,TRBD1
TGCAGCGCCTTTCAGGAAAACGAAAAACTGTTTTTT,CSAFQENEKLFF,TRBJ1-4,.,TRBV29-1,.